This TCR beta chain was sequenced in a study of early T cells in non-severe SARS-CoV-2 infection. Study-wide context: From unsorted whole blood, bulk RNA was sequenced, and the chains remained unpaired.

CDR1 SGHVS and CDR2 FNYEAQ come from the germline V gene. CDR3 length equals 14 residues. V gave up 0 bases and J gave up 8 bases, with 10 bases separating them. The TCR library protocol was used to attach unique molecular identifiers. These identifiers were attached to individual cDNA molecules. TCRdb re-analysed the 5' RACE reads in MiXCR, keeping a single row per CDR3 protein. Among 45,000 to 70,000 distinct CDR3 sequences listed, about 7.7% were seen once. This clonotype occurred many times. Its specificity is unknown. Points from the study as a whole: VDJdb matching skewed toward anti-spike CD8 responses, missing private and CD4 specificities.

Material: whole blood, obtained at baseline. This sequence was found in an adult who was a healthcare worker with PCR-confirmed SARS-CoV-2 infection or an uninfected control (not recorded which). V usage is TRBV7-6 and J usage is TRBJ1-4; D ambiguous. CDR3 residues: CASSLAGEGEKLFF. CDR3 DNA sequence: TGTGCCAGCAGCTTAGCCGGGGAGGGCGAAAAACTGTTTTTT.